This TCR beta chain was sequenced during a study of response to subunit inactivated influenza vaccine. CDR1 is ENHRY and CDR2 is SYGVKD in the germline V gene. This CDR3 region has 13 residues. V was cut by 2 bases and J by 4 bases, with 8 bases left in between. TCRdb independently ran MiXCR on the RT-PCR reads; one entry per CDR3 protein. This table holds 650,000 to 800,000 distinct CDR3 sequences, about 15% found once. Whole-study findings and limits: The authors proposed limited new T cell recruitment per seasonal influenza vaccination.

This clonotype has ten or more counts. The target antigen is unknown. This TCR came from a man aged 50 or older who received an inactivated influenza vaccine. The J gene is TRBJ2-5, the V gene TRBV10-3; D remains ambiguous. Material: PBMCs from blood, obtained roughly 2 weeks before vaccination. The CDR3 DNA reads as TGTGCCATCAGTGAGACGACTCTAGAGACCCAGTACTTC. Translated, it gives CAISETTLETQYF.